The sequence of this TCR beta chain was determined in a study of T cells in Graves' hyperthyroidism and ophthalmopathy. The CDR3 regions of TCR beta were amplified from RNA transcripts. HTBI primers were used for first-round RT-PCR of the TCR CDR3. MiXCR was run by TCRdb on the multiplex PCR reads, yielding one entry per CDR3 protein. The sample yields hundreds of thousands of distinct CDR3 sequences, less than 20% seen once. Germline V lookup: CDR1 SEHNR, CDR2 FQNEAQ (reference sequence). Trimming removed 1 base from V and 2 bases from J, with 12 bases in between. CDR3 size: 15 residues. This clonotype was picked up a small number of times.

V gene TRBV7-9 combines with J gene TRBJ2-7; no firm D call. The sequencing input was blood. This clonotype was sampled from a man aged 35 to 55 with Graves' ophthalmopathy. CDR3 nucleotide sequence: TGTGCCAGCAGCTTAGTCCCAGCGTTGGCCTACGAGCAGTACTTC. This translates into CASSLVPALAYEQYF.